This T cell receptor (delta chain) appears in the sequencing data of a study of γδ T cells in repeated Plasmodium falciparum infection. Study-level background: Malaria-naive adults were infected with P. falciparum NF54 four times over roughly 640 days. Each infection was followed by sampling at 21 days, plus baseline and some pre-infection draws.

The germline V and J ends were trimmed by 0 bases and 1 base, with 21 bases remaining between them. The CDR3 has 19 residues. Germline V gene data show CDR1 as TSWWSYY and CDR2 as QGS. This clone occurred a few times. The protein given by TCRdb reflects a much larger clone and differs at residue 13 from this DNA's translation, likely from a read error; the protein shown is the DNA's translation. Bulk repertoires came from Vgamma9/Vdelta2+ or Vdelta2-negative gammadelta T cells flow-sorted from PBMC. TCRdb re-called clones from the multiplex PCR reads using CATT. The sample has over 55,000 delta-chain clones; 1.7% are singletons.

This chain uses TRDV1 with TRDJ1; no reliable D call. Here the J gene was assigned by germline matching of the DNA, as TCRdb has none. Input material: gamma-delta T cells from blood. This TCR was sampled from a pool of human donors (malaria-infected and uninfected, not separated). The DNA for the CDR3 is TGTGCTCTTGGGGAACTAAAGGTGACTACTGTTCGGTGCACCGATAAACTCATCTTT. Encoded protein: CALGELKVTTVRCTDKLIF.